Listed here is a single TCR beta chain. The sample comes from a study of T cell changes during pregnancy in multiple sclerosis. Using immunoSEQ multiplex PCR, the repertoire was profiled, and TCRdb retains in-frame clones only, with some absent. Of over 65,000 clones in the sample, 85% to 95% are singletons; the top ten hold 1.5% to 2%. The receptor was derived from a female donor in good health, enrolled as a control in a pregnancy study. The sample consisted of peripheral blood, taken in the first trimester of pregnancy.

CDR3 bases: TGTGCCAGCAGTTCAGACCTGGGACTAGCGGGGGGTGAGCAGTTCTTC. Protein product: CASSSDLGLAGGEQFF. This chain uses TRBV11-2 with TRBJ2-1; 15 bases fit TRBD2. Trimming removed 6 bases from V and 9 bases from J; junction bases left unmatched: 9. CDR3 length equals 16 residues. Germline V lookup: CDR1 SGHAT, CDR2 FQNNGV.